The T cell receptor (beta chain) under discussion was sequenced for a study of spatial heterogeneity in lung cancer. On the study more broadly: Combinations of a unique TCR and a UMI were tallied in raw reads, and on average each appeared more than ten times.

Each TCR cDNA molecule carried a unique molecular identifier. MiXCR, applied by TCRdb to the 5' RACE reads, yields one record per CDR3 protein. The sample consists of 5,500 to 7,500 distinct CDR3 sequences, 3% to 5% of them appearing once. Time point noted: sample taken at primary tumor resection. Sequencing was performed on whole RNA extracted from tumor and nontumor lung tissue, or from frozen PBMC, and the material was left unsorted. The sample holds many counts of this clonotype. In a library made to pick up alpha chains, this beta chain is a stray read with a size that means little. Trimming left V 1 base short and J 5 bases short, with 6 bases between. The CDR3 is 12 residues long. Germline lookup yields CDR1 SGHVS and CDR2 FNYEAQ.

The TCR comes from a female donor with early-stage non-small cell lung cancer. This specimen was normal lung tissue next to the tumor, taken at surgery. The chain joins TRBV7-6 to TRBJ2-7; TRBD2 is a possible D gene (6 bases). This chain's CDR3 is CASSLGEDEQYF. The CDR3 bases are TGTGCCAGCAGCTTAGGGGAGGACGAGCAGTACTTC.